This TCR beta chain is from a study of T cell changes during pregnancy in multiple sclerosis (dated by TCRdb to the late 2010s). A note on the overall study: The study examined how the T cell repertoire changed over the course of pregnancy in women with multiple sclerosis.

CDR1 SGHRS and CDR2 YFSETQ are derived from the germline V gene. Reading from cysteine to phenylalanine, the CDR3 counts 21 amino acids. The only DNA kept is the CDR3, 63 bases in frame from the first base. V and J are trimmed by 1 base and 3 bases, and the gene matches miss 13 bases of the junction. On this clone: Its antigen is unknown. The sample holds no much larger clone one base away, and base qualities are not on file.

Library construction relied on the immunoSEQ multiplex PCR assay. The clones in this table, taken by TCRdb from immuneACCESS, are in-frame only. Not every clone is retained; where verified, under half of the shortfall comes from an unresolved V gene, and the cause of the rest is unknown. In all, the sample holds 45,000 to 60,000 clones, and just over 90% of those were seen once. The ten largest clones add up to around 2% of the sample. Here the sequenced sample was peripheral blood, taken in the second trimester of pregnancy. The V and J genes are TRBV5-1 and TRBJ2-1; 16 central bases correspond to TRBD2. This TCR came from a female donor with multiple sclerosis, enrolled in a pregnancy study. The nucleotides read TGCGCCAGCAGCTTGCTGCCCCCGGGACTAGCGGGAGGGCCTTACTACAATGAGCAGTTCTTC. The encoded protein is CASSLLPPGLAGGPYYNEQFF. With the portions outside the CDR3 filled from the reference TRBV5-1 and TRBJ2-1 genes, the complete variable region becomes KAGVTQTPRYLIKTRGQQVTLSCSPISGHRSVSWYQQTPGQGLQFLFEYFSETQRNKGNFPGRFSGRQFSNSRSEMNVSTLELGDSALYLCASSLLPPGLAGGPYYNEQFFGPGTRLTVL.